The sequence of this TCR beta chain was determined in a study of CD8 T cells in Susac syndrome. TCR beta from blood CD8+ and CD4+ T cells was sequenced. An input of roughly 0.5 to 1 ug of RNA was subjected to reverse transcription using random hexamers. Amplification of TCR beta CDR3 was carried out by immunoSEQ multiplex PCR, which covered 54 Vbeta and 13 Jbeta segments. TCRdb fed the immunoSEQ multiplex PCR reads into MiXCR, producing one record per CDR3 protein. The sample lists under 200,000 distinct CDR3 sequences; roughly 94% were seen once. The CDR3 has 16 residues. The V and J ends lost 5 bases and 1 base respectively, with 20 bases between them. Germline V gives CDR1 DFQATT, CDR2 SNEGSKA (reference sequence).

Sequenced input: CD4+ T cells from PBMCs. The rearrangement uses TRBV20-1 and TRBJ1-1; a weak D match, TRBD1 (5 bases). The receptor was isolated from a human donor with Susac syndrome. The CDR3 bases are TGCAGTGCTGCTCAAGACAGCCTCGGCGGGAACACTGAAGCTTTCTTT. It codes for CSAAQDSLGGNTEAFF.